This T cell receptor (beta chain) emerged from a study of blood T cell repertoires in COVID-19. Study-level information: Some COVID-19 samples were acute and others convalescent; all came from the United States, Italy and Spain.

Original processing methods: Reference gene primer amplification in the assay estimated nucleated cell counts. Profiled with immunoSEQ multiplex PCR; TCRdb holds only in-frame clones, not every one. V, J and clone size are taken as reported in that table, and D and trimming were inferred from the DNA itself. The table includes approximately 85,000 clones, 89% detected once. The CDR3 length is 15 residues. The germline CDR1 and CDR2 sequences are MGHRA and YSYEKL. V shed 1 base and J 5 bases; nucleotides not matched to a gene: 4. V is TRBV4-1 and J is TRBJ2-3; 9 bases agree with TRBD1. The sequencing input was peripheral blood. The source is a man aged 50 to 59 with acute or convalescent COVID-19. The CDR3 bases are TGCGCCAGCAGCCAAGGACAGGGGGTTAGAGATACGCAGTATTTT. Protein: CASSQGQGVRDTQYF.